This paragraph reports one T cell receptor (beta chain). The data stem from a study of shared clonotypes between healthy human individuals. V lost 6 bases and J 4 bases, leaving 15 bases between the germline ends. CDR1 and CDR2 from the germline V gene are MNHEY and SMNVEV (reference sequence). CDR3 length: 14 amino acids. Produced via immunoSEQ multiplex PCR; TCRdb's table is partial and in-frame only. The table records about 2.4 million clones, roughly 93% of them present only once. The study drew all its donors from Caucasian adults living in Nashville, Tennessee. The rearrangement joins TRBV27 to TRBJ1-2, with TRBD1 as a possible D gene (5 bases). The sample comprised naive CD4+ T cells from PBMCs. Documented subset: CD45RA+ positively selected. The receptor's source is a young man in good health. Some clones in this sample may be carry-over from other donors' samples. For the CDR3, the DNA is TGTGCCAGCAGAGGGACGACAAGAGCCTATGGCTACACCTTC. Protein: CASRGTTRAYGYTF.